This TCR beta chain was sequenced for a study of blood T cell repertoires in COVID-19. Germline V gene data show CDR1 as LNHNV and CDR2 as YYDKDF (reference sequence). V shed 0 bases, J shed 1 base, and the junction held 2 bases outside the gene matches. The length of the CDR3 is 15 residues. The table came from immunoSEQ multiplex PCR; TCRdb's copy has only in-frame clones and leaves some out. The sample lists 140,000 to 150,000 clones, about four fifths seen once, with roughly 8.8% in the top ten. The material sequenced was peripheral blood. The rearrangement joins TRBV15 to TRBJ2-5; 7 bases align to TRBD2. The receptor's source is a human donor with acute or convalescent COVID-19. The donor label of this sample is uncertain. The CDR3, as DNA: TGTGCCACCAGCAGAGATCGGGGGGTCCAAGAGACCCAGTACTTC. Translation gives CATSRDRGVQETQYF. The full variable domain, rest sourced from reference TRBV15 and TRBJ2-5, is DAMVIQNPRYQVTQFGKPVTLSCSQTLNHNVMYWYQQKSSQAPKLLFHYYDKDFNNEADTPDNFQSRRPNTSFCFLDIRSPGLGDTAMYLCATSRDRGVQETQYFGPGTRLLVL.